A selection of T cell receptor beta chains follows, all from one sample in a study of shared clonotypes between healthy human individuals. Generated by immunoSEQ multiplex PCR, the TCRdb table keeps only in-frame clones and is missing some. The data show 2,500,000 or so clones, with under 95% seen just once and 0.37% held by the top ten. Sample: naive CD4+ T cells from PBMCs. These receptors were collected from a man aged 18 to 29 in good health. Some clones in this sample may be carry-over from other donors' samples. The CDR3 runs from the conserved cysteine through the conserved F or W. D genes are given only for firm matches. Size tells how often a clone was seen (once, few, many) or the class of an expanded clone, and some rows leave it out.

>TRBD1|.|13|TRBV5-1|TRBJ2-7
CASRRGLSYEQYF
TGCGCCAGCCGCAGGGGGCTCAGCTACGAGCAGTACTTC
>TRBD1|.|19|TRBV9|TRBJ2-1
CASSVEEGGSAPSYNEQFF
TGTGCCAGCAGCGTAGAGGAAGGGGGCAGTGCCCCTTCCTACAATGAGCAGTTCTTC
>.|.|19|TRBV4-1|TRBJ1-5
CASSPLGTGIFNSNQPQHF
TGCGCCAGCAGCCCTCTTGGAACAGGGATTTTTAATAGCAATCAGCCCCAGCATTTT
>TRBD1|few|11|TRBV5-6|TRBJ1-1
CASSTTGAPVF
TGTGCCAGCAGCACCACAGGGGCTCCGGTATTT
>.|.|16|TRBV6-5|TRBJ2-6
CASSYLRYSGANVLTF
TGTGCCAGCAGTTACCTGCGTTACTCTGGGGCCAACGTCCTGACTTTC
>.|.|14|TRBV7-9|TRBJ1-1
CASSPFDIVTEAFF
TGTGCCAGCAGCCCTTTTGACATTGTTACTGAAGCTTTCTTT
>.|few|16|TRBV7-9|TRBJ2-7
CASSWPGGTEHDEQYF
TGTGCCAGCAGCTGGCCCGGGGGCACAGAGCACGACGAGCAGTACTTC
>TRBD2|.|17|TRBV19|TRBJ2-6
CASRTGEGESGANVLTF
TGTGCCAGTAGAACGGGGGAGGGAGAGTCTGGGGCCAACGTCCTGACTTTC
>.|.|13|TRBV5-1|TRBJ2-4
CASSERQKNIQYF
TGCGCCAGCAGCGAGCGACAGAAAAACATTCAGTACTTC
>TRBD1|.|13|TRBV15|TRBJ1-2
CATSMDRNYGYTF
TGTGCCACCAGCATGGACAGGAACTATGGCTACACCTTC
>.|.|19|TRBV5-4|TRBJ2-2
CASSPGLGVWMANTGELFF
TGTGCCAGCAGCCCGGGGTTGGGGGTTTGGATGGCGAACACCGGGGAGCTGTTTTTT
>.|.|11|TRBV28|TRBJ2-5
CASRQQETQYF
TGTGCCAGCAGGCAGCAAGAGACCCAGTACTTC
>.|.|16|TRBV11-1|TRBJ2-4
CASSLDRWQGGNIQYF
TGTGCCAGCAGCTTAGACCGGTGGCAGGGAGGAAACATTCAGTACTTC
>TRBD2|.|15|TRBV6-5|TRBJ2-3
CASSRIAGRGYTQYF
TGTGCCAGCAGCAGAATAGCGGGGAGGGGGTATACGCAGTATTTT
>TRBD1|few|13|TRBV29-1|TRBJ1-1
CSVDAGGNTEAFF
TGCAGCGTTGATGCAGGGGGGAACACTGAAGCTTTCTTT
>TRBD1|.|13|TRBV29-1|TRBJ1-2
CSVIQGVNYGYTF
TGCAGCGTAATACAGGGGGTTAACTATGGCTACACCTTC
>.|.|13|TRBV27|TRBJ2-3
CASMKQGTDTQYF
TGTGCCAGCATGAAACAGGGCACAGATACGCAGTATTTT
>TRBD2|.|15|TRBV2|TRBJ2-3
CASVGSGKFGDTQYF
TGTGCCAGCGTCGGTAGCGGGAAGTTTGGAGATACGCAGTATTTT
>.|.|15|TRBV7-3|TRBJ2-6
CASSLTPKGANVLTF
TGTGCCAGCAGCTTAACCCCAAAAGGGGCCAACGTCCTGACTTTC
>TRBD2|.|15|TRBV25-1|TRBJ2-3
CASSEGASGTDTQYF
TGTGCCAGCAGTGAAGGGGCTAGCGGAACAGATACGCAGTATTTT
>.|once|14|TRBV7-9|TRBJ1-5
CASSLVGGNQPQHF
TGTGCCAGCAGCTTAGTTGGGGGGAATCAGCCCCAGCATTTT
>.|.|16|TRBV28|TRBJ1-5
CASTFDRFYSNQPQHF
TGTGCCAGCACCTTTGACCGGTTTTATAGCAATCAGCCCCAGCATTTT
>.|.|12|TRBV7-9|TRBJ1-4
CASAPQGEKLFF
TGTGCCAGCGCGCCCCAGGGTGAAAAACTGTTTTTT
>.|.|14|TRBV5-1|TRBJ2-3
CASSFGRGADTQYF
TGCGCCAGCAGCTTTGGCAGGGGAGCAGATACGCAGTATTTT
>.|.|14|TRBV5-6|TRBJ1-3
CASSLRGPGNTIYF
TGTGCCAGCAGCTTGCGGGGGCCGGGAAACACCATATATTTT
>TRBD1|once|20|TRBV5-1|TRBJ2-3
CASSWVAPGTGAASTDTQYF
TGCGCCAGCAGCTGGGTAGCCCCAGGGACAGGGGCTGCTAGCACAGATACGCAGTATTTT
>TRBD1|.|16|TRBV28|TRBJ1-2
CASTSPPGGRAEGYTF
TGTGCCAGCACAAGCCCTCCAGGGGGTCGAGCGGAGGGCTACACCTTC
>.|.|16|TRBV6-5|TRBJ1-5
CASSYSRAASNQPQHF
TGTGCCAGCAGTTATTCCAGGGCCGCCAGCAATCAGCCCCAGCATTTT